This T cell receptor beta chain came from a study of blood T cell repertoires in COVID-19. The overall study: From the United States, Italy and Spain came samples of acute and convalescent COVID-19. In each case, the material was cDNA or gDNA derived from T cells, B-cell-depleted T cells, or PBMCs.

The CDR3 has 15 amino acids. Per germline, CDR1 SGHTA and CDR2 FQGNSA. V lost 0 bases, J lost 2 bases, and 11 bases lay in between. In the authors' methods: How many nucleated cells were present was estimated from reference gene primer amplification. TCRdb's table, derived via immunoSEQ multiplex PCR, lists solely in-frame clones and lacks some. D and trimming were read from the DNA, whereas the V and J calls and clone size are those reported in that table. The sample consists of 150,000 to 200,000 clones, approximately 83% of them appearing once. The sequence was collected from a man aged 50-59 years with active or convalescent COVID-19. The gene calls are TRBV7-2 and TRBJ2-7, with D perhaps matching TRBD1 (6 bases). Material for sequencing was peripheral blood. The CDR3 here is CASSLADRSTYEQYF. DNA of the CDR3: TGTGCCAGCAGCTTAGCAGACAGGTCAACCTACGAGCAGTACTTC.